Listed below are T cell receptor beta chains from one sample, sequenced in a study of high-grade serous ovarian cancer treatment subgroups. Clones were sequenced by immunoSEQ multiplex PCR, and TCRdb holds only the in-frame ones, with some missing. The sample yields about 40,000 clones, 70% to 80% seen once. What was sequenced was tumor tissue. These receptors were collected from a human donor with high-grade serous ovarian cancer. Both conserved end residues are part of each CDR3. Fields, in order: J gene, V gene, CDR3 length, clone size, D gene, CDR3 protein, CDR3 DNA. D genes are given only for firm matches. Clone size appears in some rows only: once, few, many, or a class for an expanded clone.

>TRBJ2-2|TRBV4-3|22|NA|NA
CASSQGTVERGASITNTGELFF
TGCGCCAGCAGCCAAGGGACCGTGGAGAGGGGAGCGTCGATTACGAACACCGGGGAGCTGTTTTTT
>TRBJ2-3|TRBV7-9|15|NA|NA
CASSSSGRVGDTQYF
TGTGCCAGCAGCTCATCCGGGAGAGTAGGAGATACGCAGTATTTT
>TRBJ1-1|TRBV30|12|NA|TRBD1
CAWSRQGTEAFF
TGTGCCTGGAGTAGACAGGGGACTGAAGCTTTCTTT
>TRBJ2-2|TRBV7-2|16|few|TRBD1
CASRRLDRGMTGELFF
TGTGCCAGCAGGCGATTAGACAGGGGAATGACCGGGGAGCTGTTTTTT
>TRBJ1-1|TRBV11-3|12|NA|TRBD1
CASSSGGEEAFF
TGTGCCAGCAGCTCAGGGGGAGAGGAAGCTTTCTTT
>TRBJ1-4|TRBV2|14|once|NA
CASSAQGTDEKLFF
TGTGCCAGCAGTGCCCAGGGGACGGATGAAAAACTGTTTTTT
>TRBJ2-3|TRBV11-3|14|NA|TRBD2
CASSHSGKTDTQYF
TGTGCCAGCAGCCATAGCGGGAAGACAGATACGCAGTATTTT
>TRBJ2-4|TRBV19|17|NA|TRBD2
CASSSQVVAGVSGIQYF
TGTGCCAGTAGTTCCCAGGTGGTAGCGGGAGTCTCGGGAATTCAGTACTTC
>TRBJ2-1|TRBV9|15|few|NA
CASSVDGSRYNEQFF
TGTGCCAGCAGCGTAGACGGGAGCAGATACAATGAGCAGTTCTTC
>TRBJ1-5|TRBV28|12|once|NA
CASSLTRGAQHF
TGTGCCAGCAGTCTAACCCGGGGAGCCCAGCATTTT
>TRBJ1-1|TRBV10-3|11|few|NA
CAAANLVEAFF
TGTGCCGCCGCTAACCTGGTGGAAGCTTTCTTT
>TRBJ1-2|TRBV7-2|14|NA|NA
CASRRGTSNYGYTF
TGTGCCAGCAGGAGGGGTACTAGTAACTATGGCTACACCTTC
>TRBJ2-7|TRBV6-5|16|few|TRBD1
CASSYASGQDSYEQYF
TGTGCCAGCAGTTACGCATCGGGACAGGACTCCTACGAGCAGTACTTC
>TRBJ2-3|TRBV5-4|15|NA|TRBD2
CASSFALAATDTQYF
TGTGCCAGCAGCTTTGCACTAGCGGCCACAGATACGCAGTATTTT
>TRBJ2-1|TRBV7-2|17|NA|TRBD2
CASSLGSGRVSYNEQFF
TGTGCCAGCAGCTTAGGTAGCGGGAGGGTCTCCTACAATGAGCAGTTCTTC
>TRBJ2-1|TRBV28|15|NA|NA
CASSSTGSSYNEQFF
TGTGCCAGCAGTTCTACGGGAAGCTCCTACAATGAGCAGTTCTTC
>TRBJ1-3|TRBV6-1|13|NA|NA
CASSEVGPNTIYF
TGTGCCAGCAGTGAAGTTGGGCCAAACACCATATATTTT
>TRBJ2-7|TRBV5-1|17|NA|TRBD1
CASSLKTRDRGPYEQYF
TGCGCCAGCAGCTTAAAAACCCGGGACAGGGGTCCCTACGAGCAGTACTTC
>TRBJ1-2|TRBV30|14|NA|NA
CAWREFNRGYGYTF
TGTGCCTGGAGGGAATTTAACAGAGGCTATGGCTACACCTTC
>TRBJ2-7|TRBV27|14|medium-sized|NA
CASSLSWQAYEQYF
TGTGCCAGCAGTTTATCGTGGCAGGCTTACGAGCAGTACTTC
>TRBJ2-1|TRBV7-9|13|NA|TRBD2
CASSLRAGAEQFF
TGTGCCAGCAGCTTAAGGGCGGGAGCGGAGCAGTTCTTC
>TRBJ1-1|TRBV2|16|NA|NA
CASSEIRFEVPERAFF
TGTGCCAGCAGTGAAATTAGATTCGAGGTTCCGGAGCGCGCTTTCTTT
>TRBJ2-2|TRBV2|14|NA|TRBD1
CASGGQALGGELFF
TGTGCCAGCGGGGGACAGGCCCTCGGCGGGGAGCTGTTTTTT
>TRBJ1-2|TRBV7-9|16|NA|NA
CASSSPDRVANYGYTF
TGTGCCAGCAGCTCCCCTGATAGGGTAGCTAACTATGGCTACACCTTC
>TRBJ2-3|TRBV6-1|15|NA|TRBD2
CASRDMTSGTDTQYF
TGTGCCAGCAGAGATATGACTAGCGGCACAGATACGCAGTATTTT
>TRBJ2-1|TRBV11-2|17|NA|TRBD2
CASSLDRAGVRYNEQFF
TGTGCCAGCAGCTTAGATAGAGCGGGAGTCCGTTACAATGAGCAGTTCTTC
>TRBJ1-2|TRBV2|18|NA|NA
CASSEAWYFGRDNYGYTF
TGTGCCAGCAGTGAAGCTTGGTATTTCGGCAGGGATAACTATGGCTACACCTTC
>TRBJ2-7|TRBV29-1|11|NA|TRBD1
CSVHRGSEQYF
TGCAGCGTCCACAGGGGAAGCGAGCAGTACTTC
>TRBJ2-6|TRBV30|17|NA|TRBD1
CAWGGGQGFSGANVLTF
TGTGCCTGGGGGGGTGGACAGGGTTTTTCTGGGGCCAACGTCCTGACTTTC
>TRBJ1-5|TRBV7-8|15|NA|NA
CASSRIAGGDQPQHF
TGTGCCAGCAGCCGGATCGCGGGGGGAGATCAGCCCCAGCATTTT
>TRBJ2-7|TRBV27|12|NA|NA
CASSSTSWEQYF
TGTGCCAGCAGCTCAACTAGTTGGGAGCAGTACTTC
>TRBJ1-2|TRBV10-3|12|few|NA
CAISDLGYGYTF
TGTGCCATCAGTGACCTTGGCTATGGCTACACCTTC
>TRBJ2-7|TRBV19|12|NA|TRBD2
CASSSSGIEQYF
TGTGCCAGTAGTAGTAGCGGGATTGAGCAGTACTTC
>TRBJ2-3|TRBV28|11|NA|NA
CASSYRDTQYF
TGTGCCAGCAGTTACCGAGATACGCAGTATTTT
>TRBJ2-4|TRBV19|13|NA|NA
CASSISGPGIQYF
TGTGCCAGTAGTATATCAGGGCCCGGCATTCAGTACTTC
>TRBJ2-6|TRBV15|17|NA|NA
CATSRDLGATGANVLTF
TGTGCCACCAGCAGAGATCTAGGGGCGACTGGGGCCAACGTCCTGACTTTC
>TRBJ1-4|TRBV7-2|14|NA|NA
CASKPTVTNEKLFF
TGTGCCAGCAAACCGACAGTCACTAATGAAAAACTGTTTTTT
>TRBJ2-2|TRBV6-6|14|NA|TRBD2
CALWTGRQPGELFF
TGTGCCTTGTGGACCGGGAGGCAACCCGGGGAGCTGTTTTTT
>TRBJ2-5|TRBV5-1|13|once|NA
CASSVGGEETQYF
TGCGCCAGCAGCGTTGGGGGTGAAGAGACCCAGTACTTC
>TRBJ2-1|TRBV7-3|18|NA|TRBD2
CASSLDPPGLAGNNEQFF
TGTGCCAGCAGCTTAGACCCTCCCGGACTAGCGGGTAACAATGAGCAGTTCTTC
>TRBJ2-1|TRBV7-2|19|once|TRBD1
CASSAGQGTGTSDYNEQFF
TGTGCCAGCAGCGCGGGACAGGGTACGGGGACCAGCGATTACAATGAGCAGTTCTTC
>TRBJ1-5|TRBV5-8|11|NA|NA
CASSLSGPQHF
TGTGCCAGCAGCTTGTCGGGGCCCCAGCATTTT